A single T cell receptor (beta chain) is shown here with its context. The data originate from a study of blood T cell repertoires in COVID-19. Measured with immunoSEQ multiplex PCR; TCRdb has only the in-frame clones, and not every one. The sample carries 200,000 to 300,000 clones, around 87% recorded once. CDR1 KGHDR and CDR2 SFDVKD come from the germline V gene. J lost 10 bases, V lost 2 bases, and 12 bases had no gene match. CDR3 length: 18 residues. This sequence was found in a woman aged 45 to 65 with acute or convalescent COVID-19. The sample was peripheral blood. The V gene is TRBV24-1, the J gene TRBJ2-1; 14 bases agree with TRBD2. CDR3 nucleotide sequence: TGTGCCACCAGTGATTACGTGCCGGGACTAGCGGGAGTGCACGAGCAGTTCTTC. It specifies CATSDYVPGLAGVHEQFF.